This record covers a single T cell receptor beta chain. It has no known antigen specificity. Base qualities were left out, and no much larger clone turns up one base away. The sample originates from a study of identical twins listed by TCRdb under 2016. Broadly, across the study: To test whether fetal clonotypes persist, the study used deep sequencing on TCR alpha and beta repertoires from monozygotic twins, unrelated adults of various ages, and cord blood. To rule out contamination, replicate twin experiments were performed at different times with different library preparation protocols.

V is shortened by 0 bases, J by 6 bases, and the region joining them spans 15 bases. CDR1 and CDR2, per the germline V gene, are SGHVS and FQNEAQ. Taken from cysteine to phenylalanine, the CDR3 has 15 residues. The entry retains the CDR3 DNA only, 45 bases that are in frame from base 1. Libraries were built with 5' RACE. Sequencer: Illumina HiSeq 2000. Template switching introduced a universal primer binding site; the final cDNA contained a unique molecular identifier, enabling accurate counting of TCR cDNA molecules. Specific primers in the conserved constant-segment region were used to synthesize first-strand cDNA for TCR alpha and beta chains. To control for contamination, every cDNA library was double barcoded, receiving both a SMART-Mk sample barcode and Illumina barcodes. Two successive PCR steps introduced TruSeq adapter sequences along with Illumina sample barcodes. The Illumina HiSeq platform was used with custom primers to sequence TCR alpha and beta cDNA libraries. The authors processed their data as follows. Unique molecular identifiers were extracted from raw reads with MiGEC, and CDR3 positions were determined with MiXCR. For each individual, recombination models were inferred using an EM algorithm with the repgenHMM and IGoR tools. Shared clonotype analysis was performed with the tcR package in R, normalizing sharing by the product of cloneset sizes. Out-of-frame nonproductive sequences were analyzed to study raw recombination free of thymic and clonal selection effects. TCRdb trimmed the raw reads at Q25, called clones with MiXCR and kept productive beta chains. Rows with one shared CDR3 protein collapse into an entry with the most common genes and DNA. TCRdb assigned the V and J calls; the authors' analysis was not used. In all, the sample holds about 340,000 distinct CDR3 sequences, and around an eighth of those were seen once. 6% to 9% of the sample comes from the top ten.

All donors were healthy Caucasians. Three pairs of female monozygotic twins, all aged about 18 to 29 years, were included in the twin cohort. CD4+ and CD8+ T cell populations were isolated with positive isolation kits from Invitrogen. What the authors observed across the whole study: Out-of-frame TCR alpha sequences shared between twins showed an excess of low generation-probability sequences compared with coincidental sharing between unrelated individuals. Zero-insertion analyses could be partly confounded by invariant T cells such as MAIT and iNKT, though diverse VJ usage argued against such confounding for most clonotypes. Out-of-frame TCR alpha sharing in monozygotic twins was systematically underestimated by recombination models, whereas sharing between unrelated individuals was in agreement with the recombination models. Excess twin sharing in beta out-of-frame sequences was weaker because fewer shared sequences lowered the signal-to-noise ratio. Fewer insertions were carried by abundant cord blood beta clonotypes, a similar but weaker trend appeared in young adult naive repertoires, and no such trend appeared in memory repertoires. Because the same donors could not be followed over many years, the conclusions relied on cross-sectional statistical analysis.

Another study also made use of these data, one on yellow fever vaccine responses in identical twins. Taken from the second paper: According to the authors, in identical twins the way T cells responded to vaccination appeared partly convergent and partly personalized. In the study, vaccine-responding T cell clones were precisely tracked in identical twins.

The rearrangement combines TRBV7-8 with TRBJ2-7, with a tentative D gene TRBD2 over 7 matching bases. Material: CD8+ T cells sorted from blood. This TCR was recovered from a woman aged 18-29 years in good health. The CDR3 in this case is CASSLAGGGPGEQYF. The DNA sequence follows: TGTGCCAGCAGCTTAGCAGGGGGGGGGCCCGGCGAGCAGTACTTC.